This T cell receptor beta chain stems from a study of T cell changes during pregnancy in multiple sclerosis. Clones were read by immunoSEQ multiplex PCR, and TCRdb kept only the in-frame ones, dropping some. The profile shows tens of thousands of clones, approximately 90% of them singletons. CDR1 is MDHEN, CDR2 SYDVKM, per germline. The CDR3 contains 15 residues. Germline trimming cut 5 bases from V and 10 bases from J; bases unmatched to any gene: 14. V is TRBV28 and J is TRBJ2-1; 7 bases line up with TRBD2. The sample in question was peripheral blood, obtained in the second trimester of pregnancy. The TCR originated in a female donor in good health, enrolled as a control in a pregnancy study. CDR3 nucleotides: TGTGCCAGCAGTGGACGGGTGGGACTATTGGGCGAGCAGTTCTTC. Amino acids: CASSGRVGLLGEQFF.